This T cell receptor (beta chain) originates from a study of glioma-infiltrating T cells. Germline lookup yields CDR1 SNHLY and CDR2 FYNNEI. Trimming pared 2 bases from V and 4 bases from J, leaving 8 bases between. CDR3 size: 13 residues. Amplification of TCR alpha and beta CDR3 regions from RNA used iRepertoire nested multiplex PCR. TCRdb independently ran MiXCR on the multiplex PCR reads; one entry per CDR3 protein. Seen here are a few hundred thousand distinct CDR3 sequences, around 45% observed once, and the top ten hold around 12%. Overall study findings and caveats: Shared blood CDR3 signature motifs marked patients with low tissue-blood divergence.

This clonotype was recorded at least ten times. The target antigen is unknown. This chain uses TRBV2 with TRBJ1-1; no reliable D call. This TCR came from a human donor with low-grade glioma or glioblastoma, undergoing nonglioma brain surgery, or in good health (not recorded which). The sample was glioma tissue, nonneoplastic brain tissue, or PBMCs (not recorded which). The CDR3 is CASSESPGTEAFF. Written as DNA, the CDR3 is TGTGCCAGCAGTGAATCCCCCGGCACTGAAGCTTTCTTT.